This T cell receptor beta chain was captured in a study of shared clonotypes between healthy human individuals. Across the study: Donors had three CD4 naive, three CD4 memory, two CD8 naive and one CD8 memory plate apiece. Study conclusions and caveats: Compared with memory subsets, naive subsets generally had larger estimated richness.

CD45RO-negative, CCR7-selected cells formed the naive CD8 fraction, which excluded terminally differentiated effector memory CD45RA+ cells. Only in-frame clones appear in the TCRdb table, and some are missing; sequencing was by immunoSEQ multiplex PCR. The table records about 2 million clones, about 94% of them present only once. On this clone itself: What it binds is not known. A much larger clonotype is one base distant, so this may be a read error.

The germline gives CDR1 PRHDT, CDR2 FYEKMQ (reference sequence). The CDR3 spans 10 residues. V was pared by 6 bases and J by 2 bases, with 2 bases between. The TCR sequence derives from a man aged 18 to 29 in good health. The sequencing input was naive CD8+ T cells sorted from blood. The chain combines TRBV13 with TRBJ2-7, with unresolved D. Here the CDR3 DNA reads TGTGCCAGCAGTACCTACGAGCAGTACTTC. Encoded protein: CASSTYEQYF.